The sequence of this TCR beta chain was determined in a study of early T cells in non-severe SARS-CoV-2 infection. Deletions cut 11 bases from V and 8 bases from J, with 15 bases between. The length of the CDR3 is 12 residues. Germline CDR1 is KGHDR and CDR2 is SFDVKD. This clonotype was seen at least ten times. One entry per CDR3 protein results from TCRdb running MiXCR on the 5' RACE reads. The sample carries roughly 54,000 distinct CDR3 sequences, roughly 8.2% recorded once. This receptor was identified in an adult who was a healthcare worker with PCR-confirmed SARS-CoV-2 infection or an uninfected control (not recorded which). This chain joins TRBV24-1 and TRBJ2-1; D is unclear. The specimen comprised whole blood, sampled at baseline. The CDR3 DNA sequence: TGTGCCATCGGCACTATATCCTATGAGCAGTTCTTC. It is translated as CAIGTISYEQFF.